The 14 T cell receptor beta chains below all came from one sample that was sequenced in a study of T cell responses to AZD1222 COVID-19 vaccine. TCRdb's table, derived via immunoSEQ multiplex PCR, lists solely in-frame clones and lacks some. The table includes about 150,000 clones, about 92% detected once. Sequenced material: peripheral blood, taken 28 days after the second AZD1222 dose. All receptors derive from an adult who received the AZD1222 COVID-19 vaccine.

The chain is built from TRBV21-1 and TRBJ1-1; TRBD1, the table's D call, lacks a check against the DNA. TRBV21-1 is flagged as a pseudogene. This CDR3 has 18 amino acids. The CDR3 loop is CASSLFEGARVAGTEAFF. In nucleotides, the CDR3 is TGTGCCAGCAGCCTCTTCGAGGGGGCGCGTGTTGCGGGGACTGAAGCTTTCTTT.

This clone was recorded only once. CDR3: CAISAGGLVGVNEQFF. The CDR3 nucleotides are TGTGCCATCAGCGCCGGAGGACTAGTAGGGGTCAATGAGCAGTTCTTC. The chain carries TRBV10-3 and TRBJ2-1, with 7 bases fitting TRBD2. Germline V gene lookup returns CDR1 ENHRY and CDR2 SYGVKD. This CDR3 is built from 16 residues. V shed 6 bases, J shed 6 bases, and the junction held 14 bases outside the gene matches.

This chain joins TRBV28 and TRBJ1-4; D remains ambiguous. Per the germline V gene, CDR1 is MDHEN and CDR2 is SYDVKM. The V and J ends lost 6 bases and 4 bases respectively, with 18 bases between them. The CDR3 is made up of 16 amino acids. The CDR3 DNA sequence: TGTGCCAGCAGGTCACCGGGGAGGGTTGGTAATGAAAAACTGTTTTTT. Protein: CASRSPGRVGNEKLFF.

The V gene is TRBV2, the J gene TRBJ1-4; no reliable D call. The CDR3 consists of 11 residues. Trimming pared 6 bases from V and 8 bases from J, leaving 7 bases between. In germline, CDR1 is SNHLY, CDR2 FYNNEI. CDR3 amino acids: CASRHEEKLFF. DNA for the CDR3: TGTGCCAGCAGGCATGAGGAAAAACTGTTTTTT. The full variable domain, rest sourced from reference TRBV2 and TRBJ1-4, is EPEVTQTPSHQVTQMGQEVILRCVPISNHLYFYWYRQILGQKVEFLVSFYNNEISEKSEIFDDQFSVERPDGSNFTLKIRSTKLEDSAMYFCASRHEEKLFFGSGTQLSVL.

The CDR3 protein is CASLGDRGLEETQYF. The CDR3 DNA reads as TGTGCCAGCTTGGGGGACAGGGGCCTCGAAGAGACCCAGTACTTC. The chain has TRBV28 and TRBJ2-5; 10 nucleotides line up with TRBD1. The CDR3 covers 15 residues. V lost 8 bases, J lost 3 bases, and 9 bases stayed unmatched. CDR1 is MDHEN, CDR2 SYDVKM, per germline.

The genes are TRBV24-1 and TRBJ2-3; 7 nucleotides agree with TRBD2. The CDR3 runs to 19 residues. V lost 4 bases, J lost 4 bases, and 19 bases stayed unmatched. Germline values: CDR1 KGHDR, CDR2 SFDVKD. The CDR3 here is CATSDHSGRSYWDADTQYF. CDR3 bases: TGTGCCACCAGTGACCATAGCGGGCGATCCTACTGGGACGCAGATACGCAGTATTTT.

This chain links TRBV5-4 with TRBJ1-2; D is possibly TRBD1 (5 bases). Germline V gene lookup returns CDR1 SGHNT and CDR2 YYREEE (reference sequence). This CDR3 is 14 amino acids long. V lost 0 bases, J lost 5 bases, and 11 bases lay in between. In nucleotides, the CDR3 is TGTGCCAGCAGCTTGGCCGGGGCGGGATATGGCTACACCTTC. Encoded protein: CASSLAGAGYGYTF.

The chain recombines TRBV6-5 with TRBJ2-7; D unclear. V was trimmed by 0 bases and J by 2 bases, leaving 8 bases between them. This CDR3 contains 14 residues. Germline loops: CDR1 MNHEY, CDR2 SVGAGI. The CDR3 spells CASSYSPVTYEQYF. Here the CDR3 DNA reads TGTGCCAGCAGTTACTCGCCAGTTACCTACGAGCAGTACTTC.

V usage is TRBV28 and J usage is TRBJ2-7; 8 bases are shared with TRBD2. Germline V CDR1 and CDR2: MDHEN, SYDVKM. Trimming took 6 bases from V and 3 from J; bases not matched to a gene: 10. This CDR3 comprises 15 residues. Here the CDR3 reads CASRPPGGLDYEQYF. The DNA of the CDR3 is TGTGCCAGCAGGCCCCCCGGGGGACTAGACTACGAGCAGTACTTC.

The chain carries TRBV10-3 and TRBJ1-5, with D maybe TRBD1 (5 bases). This CDR3 has 15 amino acids. Per germline, CDR1 ENHRY and CDR2 SYGVKD. The V and J ends lost 3 bases and 6 bases respectively, with 15 bases between them. The CDR3 spells CAISDRSGIGQPQHF. DNA of the CDR3: TGTGCCATCAGTGATAGGTCAGGGATCGGTCAGCCCCAGCATTTT.

The chain links TRBV2 to TRBJ2-1; D is unresolved. This CDR3 is 12 amino acids long. The V end was cut by 9 bases, the J end by 0 bases, with 6 bases between. Germline values: CDR1 SNHLY, CDR2 FYNNEI. CDR3 bases: TGTGCCAGTCTCAACTCCTACAATGAGCAGTTCTTC. It specifies CASLNSYNEQFF.

This chain connects TRBV4-1 to TRBJ1-4; 7 bases align to TRBD1. Per the germline V gene, CDR1 is MGHRA and CDR2 is YSYEKL. The CDR3 has 15 amino acids. With 3 bases clipped from V and 8 bases from J, the junction kept 9 bases outside the gene matches. As DNA, the CDR3 is TGCGCCAGCAGCCAGGATGACAGGGTGGGGGAAAAACTGTTTTTT. Translating gives CASSQDDRVGEKLFF.

The rearrangement uses TRBV5-1 and TRBJ2-1; TRBD2 agrees at 11 bases. This CDR3 has 15 residues. CDR1 SGHRS and CDR2 YFSETQ come from the germline V gene. V lost 4 bases and J lost 5; bases outside the gene matches: 5. CDR3 loop: CASSAGTSGNNEQFF. The CDR3, as DNA: TGCGCCAGCAGCGCCGGGACTAGCGGAAACAATGAGCAGTTCTTC. Drawing the rest from reference TRBV5-1 and TRBJ2-1, the complete variable domain is KAGVTQTPRYLIKTRGQQVTLSCSPISGHRSVSWYQQTPGQGLQFLFEYFSETQRNKGNFPGRFSGRQFSNSRSEMNVSTLELGDSALYLCASSAGTSGNNEQFFGPGTRLTVL.

The gene calls are TRBV7-9 and TRBJ2-3; D perhaps matches TRBD2 (6 bases). This CDR3 comprises 13 residues. With 6 bases removed from V and 6 bases from J, the gap between germline ends came to 13 bases. Germline V gene sequence: CDR1 SEHNR, CDR2 FQNEAQ (reference sequence). Here the CDR3 reads CASRASGGDTQYF. The CDR3 nucleotides are TGTGCCAGCAGAGCGTCAGGAGGGGATACGCAGTATTTT.